This is a list of T cell receptor beta chains from one sample in a study of shared clonotypes between healthy human individuals. The protocol was immunoSEQ multiplex PCR, while the TCRdb copy is restricted to in-frame clones and leaves out a portion. The repertoire holds about 2.3 million clones, with over 90% as singletons. Sequencing was performed on naive CD4+ T cells from PBMCs. Every receptor here comes from a man aged 18 to 29 in good health. Some clones in this sample may be carry-over from other donors' samples. Both conserved end residues are part of each CDR3. D genes are given only for firm matches. Only part of the rows carry a size: once, few, many, or a class if the clone is expanded.

>TRBJ1-1|NA|TRBV2|TRBD1
TGTGCCAATCGACAGGGACTGAACACTGAAGCTTTCTTT
CANRQGLNTEAFF
>TRBJ1-4|few|TRBV4-2|NA
TGTGCCAGCAGCCAAGTACAGGGAACAACTAATGAAAAACTGTTTTTT
CASSQVQGTTNEKLFF
>TRBJ2-1|NA|TRBV7-2|NA
TGTGCCAGCAGCTTTGGGGGAGTGATCTACAATGAGCAGTTCTTC
CASSFGGVIYNEQFF
>TRBJ2-6|NA|TRBV5-1|NA
TGCGCCAGCCAGTACCTCTCTGGGGCCAACGTCCTGACTTTC
CASQYLSGANVLTF
>TRBJ1-1|NA|TRBV27|NA
TGTGCCAGCAGTTTTTCGGACAGCACTGAAGCTTTCTTT
CASSFSDSTEAFF
>TRBJ2-1|NA|TRBV18|NA
TGTGCCAGCTCACCGGGAAGCCCGAGTGAGCAGTTCTTC
CASSPGSPSEQFF
>TRBJ2-7|NA|TRBV4-1|TRBD1
TGCGCCAGCAGCCAAGAGGGAACCGGGACAGGGGCCTCCGAGCAGTACTTC
CASSQEGTGTGASEQYF
>TRBJ1-5|NA|TRBV15|NA
TGTGCCACCAGCAGAGGACCCGGACAGCGAGCACATCAGCCCCAGCATTTT
CATSRGPGQRAHQPQHF
>TRBJ2-7|NA|TRBV27|NA
TGTGCCAGCAGTTTGAATTCGCCGTCCGGTCGCTACGAGCAGTACTTC
CASSLNSPSGRYEQYF
>TRBJ2-6|NA|TRBV27|NA
TGTGCCAGCAGTGATTTGGGGTCCGGGGCCAACGTCCTGACTTTC
CASSDLGSGANVLTF
>TRBJ2-7|NA|TRBV4-1|TRBD2
TGCGCCAGCAGCCAAGGACCTAAACTAGCGTCGAATACCTACGAGCAGTACTTC
CASSQGPKLASNTYEQYF
>TRBJ2-2|NA|TRBV28|TRBD1
TGTGCCAGCAGTTCCTCCGGGACAGCCGGGGAGCTGTTTTTT
CASSSSGTAGELFF
>TRBJ1-2|NA|TRBV28|NA
TGTGCCAGCAGTTTAGTGGTCCCCACCCGCTACACCTTC
CASSLVVPTRYTF
>TRBJ2-7|NA|TRBV6-6|NA
TGTGCCAGCAGTTACTCGTTGGGGAGGCTTAACTACGAGCAGTACTTC
CASSYSLGRLNYEQYF
>TRBJ1-1|NA|TRBV5-1|NA
TGCGCCAGCAGCTCCGGACAGTTGAACACTGAAGCTTTCTTT
CASSSGQLNTEAFF
>TRBJ2-1|once|TRBV18|NA
TGTGCCAGCTCACCATCTGGGCGCGACGGCCGGGGACGACACAATGAGCAGTTCTTC
CASSPSGRDGRGRHNEQFF
>TRBJ2-2|NA|TRBV5-1|TRBD1
TGCGCCAGCAGCTTTGAGGGGGCCCCACGGAACACCGGGGAGCTGTTTTTT
CASSFEGAPRNTGELFF
>TRBJ1-2|NA|TRBV5-4|TRBD1
TGTGCCAGCAGCTTCGGGACAGGGGGGTACACCTTC
CASSFGTGGYTF
>TRBJ2-5|NA|TRBV7-2|NA
TGTGCCAGCAGCTTAATTCAGGGGGAGACCCAGTACTTC
CASSLIQGETQYF
>TRBJ2-2|NA|TRBV6-1|NA
TGTGCCAGCAGTGAAGCAGGGGGGTGGGTGACCGGGGAGCTGTTTTTT
CASSEAGGWVTGELFF
>TRBJ2-5|NA|TRBV29-1|NA
TGCAGCGTCGATTCCAGACAAGAGACCCAGTACTTC
CSVDSRQETQYF
>TRBJ2-4|NA|TRBV28|TRBD1
TGTGCCAGCAGTCCGCTACAGGGGAGTTTGGCCAAAAACATTCAGTACTTC
CASSPLQGSLAKNIQYF
>TRBJ1-1|NA|TRBV19|NA
TGTGCCAGTTTTCCAAATAACCGAGGAAACACTGAAGCTTTCTTT
CASFPNNRGNTEAFF
>TRBJ1-1|few|TRBV29-1|TRBD1
TGCAGCGTCGTAGGGACAGGGACGAACACTGAAGCTTTCTTT
CSVVGTGTNTEAFF
>TRBJ2-5|NA|TRBV6-6|NA
TGTGCCAGCAGTTACATGCTCAGGGCCCAAGAGACCCAGTACTTC
CASSYMLRAQETQYF
>TRBJ1-4|NA|TRBV4-1|NA
TGCGCCAGCAGCCAACGGGAAACTAATGAAAAACTGTTTTTT
CASSQRETNEKLFF
>TRBJ2-3|NA|TRBV9|NA
TGTGCCAGCAGCGCAGAGGGGGCTAGCGGAGATACGCAGTATTTT
CASSAEGASGDTQYF
>TRBJ2-3|NA|TRBV27|NA
TGTGCCACCGGCTGGGGAGGGGGGGATACGCAGTATTTT
CATGWGGGDTQYF
>TRBJ1-5|NA|TRBV7-2|NA
TGTGCCAGCAGCTTAGTTGGGCAGAGCAATCAGCCCCAGCATTTT
CASSLVGQSNQPQHF
>TRBJ2-5|NA|TRBV25-1|TRBD1
TGTGCCAGCGCATATGGACAGGGCGTCGGGGAGACCCAGTACTTC
CASAYGQGVGETQYF
>TRBJ2-1|NA|TRBV29-1|TRBD2
TGCAGCGTTGAAAACCCGGGAGGGTACAATGAGCAGTTCTTC
CSVENPGGYNEQFF
>TRBJ1-1|NA|TRBV7-8|TRBD1
TGTGCCAGCAGCGTAGAGACAGGGTACACTGAAGCTTTCTTT
CASSVETGYTEAFF
>TRBJ1-4|once|TRBV28|TRBD1
TGTGCCAGCAACATGGTCGGGACAGGGAATGAAAAACTGTTTTTT
CASNMVGTGNEKLFF
>TRBJ2-2|NA|TRBV30|NA
TGTGCCTGGCACCGGAGGGCCGGTACCGGGGAGCTGTTTTTT
CAWHRRAGTGELFF
>TRBJ1-2|NA|TRBV5-6|NA
TGTGCCAGCAGCTTGGAACCGGGAAAATCCTATGGCTACACCTTC
CASSLEPGKSYGYTF
>TRBJ2-6|NA|TRBV18|NA
TGTGCCAGCTCGCCTCTTCAGGGGACTGGGGCCAACGTCCTGACTTTC
CASSPLQGTGANVLTF
>TRBJ2-1|NA|TRBV6-5|NA
TGTGCCAGCAGTAGGGGTGACTCCTACAATGAGCAGTTCTTC
CASSRGDSYNEQFF
>TRBJ2-7|NA|TRBV6-5|TRBD2
TGTGCCAGCAGTTCCGGGACTAGCGGGATAGTCGACGAGCAGTACTTC
CASSSGTSGIVDEQYF
>TRBJ2-1|NA|TRBV29-1|TRBD2
TGCAGCGCGGGGACTAGCGGGAGGGAGAAGGGACAGTTCTTC
CSAGTSGREKGQFF
>TRBJ2-3|NA|TRBV10-3|NA
TGTGCCACCGAGCGACAAGGGGGAGATACGCAGTATTTT
CATERQGGDTQYF
>TRBJ2-3|NA|TRBV15|NA
TGTGCCACCTCTCCGAGCGGGAGCACAGATACGCAGTATTTT
CATSPSGSTDTQYF
>TRBJ1-1|NA|TRBV30|NA
TGTGCCTGGAGTGGGGACCCGGGACGGAGAGCTTTCTTT
CAWSGDPGRRAFF
>TRBJ1-3|NA|TRBV19|NA
TGTGCCAGTACCTCAGAGGGGACAAACTCTGGAAACACCATATATTTT
CASTSEGTNSGNTIYF
>TRBJ1-2|NA|TRBV19|NA
TGTGCCAGTAGTATCTCTCTAGGGGGAAACTATGGCTACACCTTC
CASSISLGGNYGYTF
>TRBJ2-4|NA|TRBV5-4|NA
TGTGCCAGCAGCCCGGGGGCTGGGAACATTCAGTACTTC
CASSPGAGNIQYF
>TRBJ2-2|once|TRBV28|NA
TGTGCCAGCAGTATTACCGGGGAGCTGTTTTTT
CASSITGELFF
>TRBJ2-7|NA|TRBV10-1|TRBD2
TGCGCCATCCAGACTAGCGGGAGTTCCTACGAGCAGTACTTC
CAIQTSGSSYEQYF
>TRBJ1-2|NA|TRBV29-1|NA
TGCAGCGTTGAATATAATTGGGGTTCGGGTGGCTACACCTTC
CSVEYNWGSGGYTF
>TRBJ2-1|NA|TRBV12-5|NA
TGTGCTAGTGGTTTGGGTAGCGGTTACAATGAGCAGTTCTTC
CASGLGSGYNEQFF
>TRBJ2-5|NA|TRBV18|TRBD2
TGTGCCAGCTCACCGGGACTAGCGGGAGGCACGGAGGAGACCCAGTACTTC
CASSPGLAGGTEETQYF
>TRBJ1-1|few|TRBV5-1|NA
TGCGCCAGCACCCTTCTCGAGGCCGGCACTGAAGCTTTCTTT
CASTLLEAGTEAFF
>TRBJ2-3|NA|TRBV6-6|NA
TGTGCCAGCGGGGGCGGAACAACTGGAGATACGCAGTATTTT
CASGGGTTGDTQYF
>TRBJ2-2|once|TRBV7-2|NA
TGTGCCAGCAGCTTACTTGTGGGGGCGACCGGGGAGCTGTTTTTT
CASSLLVGATGELFF
>TRBJ2-5|NA|TRBV11-2|NA
TGTGCCAGCAGCCAGAAGGGCACCCTGTACCAAGAGACCCAGTACTTC
CASSQKGTLYQETQYF
>TRBJ1-2|NA|TRBV6-5|TRBD1
TGTGCCAGCAGCCAGGACAGGAGCTATGGCTACACCTTC
CASSQDRSYGYTF
>TRBJ1-3|NA|TRBV9|TRBD1
TGTGCCAGCAGCGTTGGACAGGGTATGTCTGGAAACACCATATATTTT
CASSVGQGMSGNTIYF